This T cell receptor (beta chain) emerged from a study of T cells after yellow fever vaccination. Study information: SMART-Seq v4 Ultra Low Input handled preparation of low-cell-number fractions. General study points: Detected again after the booster were most primary-vaccination clones, at roughly 95% CD4 and 70% to 90% CD8. Contamination by abundant bulk-population clonotypes could be present in FACS-sorted repertoires.

Of note for this clonotype: The antigen remains undetermined.

TCRdb fed the 5' RACE reads into MiXCR, producing one record per CDR3 protein. The sample consists of about 550,000 distinct CDR3 sequences, 15% to 20% of them appearing once. The CDR3 is 12 amino acids. The V gene's germline CDR1 is SEHNR and CDR2 FQNEAQ (reference sequence). V dropped 1 base and J dropped 6 bases, with 6 bases sitting between them. Sequenced material: PBMCs, taken 15 days after the yellow fever booster vaccination. This sequence was found in a man in his thirties or forties who received the YFV17D yellow fever vaccine. V and J are TRBV7-9 and TRBJ1-2; D is uncertain. The CDR3: CASSLGEDGYTF. The DNA for the CDR3 is TGTGCCAGCAGCTTAGGCGAGGATGGCTACACCTTC.